The clone carrying this T cell receptor (beta chain) showed up just a few times. V trimming: 3 bases; J trimming: 4 bases; junction bases outside the gene matches: 9. Germline loops: CDR1 DFQATT, CDR2 SNEGSKA (reference sequence). The CDR3 runs 14 residues. TCRdb re-called the RT-PCR reads with MiXCR, one entry per CDR3 protein. Among hundreds of thousands of distinct CDR3 sequences listed, 12% to 15% were seen once. The chain is built from TRBV20-1 and TRBJ2-7, with TRBD2 matching over 7 bases. The sample consisted of memory CD4+ T cells from blood. This receptor was obtained from a female donor in good health, serving as a healthy control. DNA for the CDR3: TGCAGTGCTAGGGACGGGCTAGCGGCTTACGAGCAGTACTTC. Amino acid sequence: CSARDGLAAYEQYF.